This T cell receptor beta chain emerged from a study of PD-L1 blockade in urothelial cancer. Study in general: The analyses of blood took place 3 weeks (second dose) and 6 weeks after treatment start.

Documented time point: pretreatment peripheral blood. Per germline, CDR1 MNHNS and CDR2 SASEGT. V lost 3 bases and J lost 10, with 13 bases in between. The CDR3 is made up of 14 amino acids. Whole-study results and caveats: Below-median blood TCR clonality before treatment forecast better survival. Durable benefit was linked to greater 3-week expansion of tumor-associated blood clones.

A few counts support this clone. As yet, its antigen is unknown. Into every PCR, synthetic TCR analog templates were spiked. Here immunoSEQ multiplex PCR was the method, and the copy in TCRdb shows in-frame clones only, minus some. The sample includes 15,000 to 20,000 clones, around 91% of them seen just once. This clonotype originated in a man in his 70s with urothelial cancer. The chain joins TRBV6-1 to TRBJ1-6, with D maybe TRBD1 (5 bases). Source: PBMCs, taken around atezolizumab (anti-PD-L1) treatment. The CDR3 DNA is TGTGCCAGCAGTGAGGGAGGGGAGGACTCACCCCTCCACTTT. Residues: CASSEGGEDSPLHF.